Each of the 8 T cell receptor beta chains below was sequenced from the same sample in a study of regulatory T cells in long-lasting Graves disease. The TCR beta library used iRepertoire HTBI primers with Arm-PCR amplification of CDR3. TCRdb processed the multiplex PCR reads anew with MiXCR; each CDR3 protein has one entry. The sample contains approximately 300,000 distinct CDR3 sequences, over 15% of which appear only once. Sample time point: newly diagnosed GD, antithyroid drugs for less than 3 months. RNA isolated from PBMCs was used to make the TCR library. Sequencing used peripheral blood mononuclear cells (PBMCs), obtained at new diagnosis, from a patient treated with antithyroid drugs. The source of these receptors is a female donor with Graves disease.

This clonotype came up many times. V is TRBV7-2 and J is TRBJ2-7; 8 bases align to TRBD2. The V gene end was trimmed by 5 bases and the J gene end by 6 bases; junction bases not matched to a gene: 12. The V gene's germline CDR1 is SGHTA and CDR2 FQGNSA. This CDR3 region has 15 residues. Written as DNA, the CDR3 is TGTGCCAGCAGCCCAAGCGGGAGTATGCAGGGCGAGCAGTACTTC. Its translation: CASSPSGSMQGEQYF. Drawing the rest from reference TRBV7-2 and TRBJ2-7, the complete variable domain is GAGVSQSPSNKVTEKGKDVELRCDPISGHTALYWYRQSLGQGLEFLIYFQGNSAPDKSGLPSDRFSAERTGGSVSTLTIQRTQQEDSAVYLCASSPSGSMQGEQYFGPGTRLTVT.

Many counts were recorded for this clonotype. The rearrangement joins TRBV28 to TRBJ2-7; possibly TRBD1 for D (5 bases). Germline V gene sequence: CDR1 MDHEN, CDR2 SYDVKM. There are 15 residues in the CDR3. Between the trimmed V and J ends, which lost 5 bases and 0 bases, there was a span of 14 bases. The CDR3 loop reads CASSEDISHSYEQYF. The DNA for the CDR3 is TGTGCCAGCAGTGAGGACATTTCCCACTCCTACGAGCAGTACTTC.

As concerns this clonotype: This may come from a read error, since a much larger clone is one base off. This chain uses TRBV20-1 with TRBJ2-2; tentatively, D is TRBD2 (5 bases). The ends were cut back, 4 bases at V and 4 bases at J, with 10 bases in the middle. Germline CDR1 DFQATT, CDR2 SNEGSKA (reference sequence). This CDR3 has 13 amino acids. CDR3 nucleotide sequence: TGCAGTGCTATGAGGGTCGTCACCGGGGAGCTGTTTTTT. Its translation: CSAMRVVTGELFF.

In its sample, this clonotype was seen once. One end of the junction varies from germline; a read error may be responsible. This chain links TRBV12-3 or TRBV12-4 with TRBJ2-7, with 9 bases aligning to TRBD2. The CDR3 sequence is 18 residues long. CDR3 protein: CASSLTFRNIAGEGEQHF. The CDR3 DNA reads TGTGCCAGCAGTTTAACTTTCCGTAACATAGCGGGAGAGGGTGAGCAGCACTTC.

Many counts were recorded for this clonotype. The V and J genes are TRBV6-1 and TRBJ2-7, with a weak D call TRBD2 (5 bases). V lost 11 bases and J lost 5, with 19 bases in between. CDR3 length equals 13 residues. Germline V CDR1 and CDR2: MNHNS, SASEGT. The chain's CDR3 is CAAARGNLDEQYF. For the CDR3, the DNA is TGTGCCGCGGCACGAGGGAACCTCGACGAGCAGTACTTC.

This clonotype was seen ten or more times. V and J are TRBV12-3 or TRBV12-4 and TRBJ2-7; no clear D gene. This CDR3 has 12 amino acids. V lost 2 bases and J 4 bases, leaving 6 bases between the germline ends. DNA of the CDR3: TGTGCCAGCAGTTTAAATCCTTACGAGCAGTACTTC. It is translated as CASSLNPYEQYF.

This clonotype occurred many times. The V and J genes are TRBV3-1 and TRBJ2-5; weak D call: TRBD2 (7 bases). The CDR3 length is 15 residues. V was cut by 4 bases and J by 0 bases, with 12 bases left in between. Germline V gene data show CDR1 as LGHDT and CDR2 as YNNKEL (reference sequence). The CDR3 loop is CASSLGGGYQETQYF. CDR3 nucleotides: TGTGCCAGCAGCCTAGGGGGGGGTTACCAAGAGACCCAGTACTTC.

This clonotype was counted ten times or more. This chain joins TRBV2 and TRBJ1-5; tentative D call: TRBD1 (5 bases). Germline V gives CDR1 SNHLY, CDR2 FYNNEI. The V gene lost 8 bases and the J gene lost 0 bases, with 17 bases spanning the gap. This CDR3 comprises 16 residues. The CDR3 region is CASGWDGTNSNQPQHF. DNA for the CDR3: TGTGCCAGCGGGTGGGACGGAACTAATAGCAATCAGCCCCAGCATTTT.